The clone carrying this TCR beta chain was counted a single time. This record comes from a study of blood T cell repertoires in COVID-19. Study-wide context: The origin of the acute and convalescent COVID-19 samples was the United States, Italy and Spain. T cells, B-cell-depleted T cells, or PBMCs supplied cDNA or gDNA.

V was pared by 3 bases and J by 1 base, with 3 bases between. CDR3 length: 13 amino acids. CDR1 is MNHEY and CDR2 is SVGAGI in the germline V gene. In the study's own analysis: The authors estimated nucleated cell counts from reference gene primer amplification. Clones were read by immunoSEQ multiplex PCR, and TCRdb kept only the in-frame ones, dropping some. From that table come the V and J calls and clone size; the DNA was used to work out D and trimming. The sample holds about 69,000 clones; around 90% are singletons and the top ten take about 5%. The sequencing input was peripheral blood. This chain joins TRBV6-5 and TRBJ2-2, with D unclear. This receptor was identified in a man between 50 and 59 years old with acute or convalescent COVID-19. CDR3 residues: CASSYMNTGELFF. The CDR3 DNA follows: TGTGCCAGCAGTTATATGAACACCGGGGAGCTGTTTTTT.